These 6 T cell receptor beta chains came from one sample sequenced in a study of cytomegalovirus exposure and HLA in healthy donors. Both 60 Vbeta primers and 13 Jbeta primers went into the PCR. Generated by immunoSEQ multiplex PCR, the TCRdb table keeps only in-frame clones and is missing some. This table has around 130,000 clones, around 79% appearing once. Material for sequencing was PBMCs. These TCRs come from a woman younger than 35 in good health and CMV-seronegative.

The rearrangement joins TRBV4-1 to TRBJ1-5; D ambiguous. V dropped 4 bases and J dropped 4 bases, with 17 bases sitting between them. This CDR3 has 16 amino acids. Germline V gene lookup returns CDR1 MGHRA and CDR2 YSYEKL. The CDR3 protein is CASSLSLELFNQPQHF. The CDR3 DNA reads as TGCGCCAGCAGCCTCTCCCTGGAGCTTTTTAATCAGCCCCAGCATTTT.

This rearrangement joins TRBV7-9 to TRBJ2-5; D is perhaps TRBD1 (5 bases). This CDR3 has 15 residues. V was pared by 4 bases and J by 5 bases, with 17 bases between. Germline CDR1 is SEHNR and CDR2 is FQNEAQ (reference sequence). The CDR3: CASSSLFGAAETQYF. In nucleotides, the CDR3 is TGTGCCAGCAGCTCCCTTTTTGGGGCTGCGGAGACCCAGTACTTC.

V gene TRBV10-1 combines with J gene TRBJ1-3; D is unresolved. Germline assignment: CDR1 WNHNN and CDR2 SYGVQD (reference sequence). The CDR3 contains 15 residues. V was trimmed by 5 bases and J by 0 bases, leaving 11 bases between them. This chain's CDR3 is CASSRTRSSGNTIYF. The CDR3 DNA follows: TGCGCCAGCAGTCGCACAAGGAGCTCTGGAAACACCATATATTTT.

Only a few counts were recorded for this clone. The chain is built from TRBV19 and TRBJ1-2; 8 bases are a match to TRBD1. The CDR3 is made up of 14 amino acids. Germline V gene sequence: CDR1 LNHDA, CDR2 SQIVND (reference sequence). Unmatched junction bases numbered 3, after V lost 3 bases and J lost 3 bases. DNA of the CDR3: TGTGCCAGTAGTATCCGACAGGGGCACTATGGCTACACCTTC. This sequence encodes CASSIRQGHYGYTF.

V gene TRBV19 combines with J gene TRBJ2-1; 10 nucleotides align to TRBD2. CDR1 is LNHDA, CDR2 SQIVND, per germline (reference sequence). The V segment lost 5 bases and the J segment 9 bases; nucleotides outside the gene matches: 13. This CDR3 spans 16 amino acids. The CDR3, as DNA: TGTGCCAGTAGTTACCCCGGACTAGCGGAGTGGGGTGAGCAGTTCTTC. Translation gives CASSYPGLAEWGEQFF. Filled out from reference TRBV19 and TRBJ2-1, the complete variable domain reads DGGITQSPKYLFRKEGQNVTLSCEQNLNHDAMYWYRQDPGQGLRLIYYSQIVNDFQKGDIAEGYSVSREKKESFPLTVTSAQKNPTAFYLCASSYPGLAEWGEQFFGPGTRLTVL.

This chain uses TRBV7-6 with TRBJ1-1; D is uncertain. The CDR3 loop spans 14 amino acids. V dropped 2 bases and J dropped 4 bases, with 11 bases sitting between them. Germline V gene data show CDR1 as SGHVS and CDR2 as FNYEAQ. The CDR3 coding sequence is TGTGCCAGCAGCTTATCCGGGAGTGCCACTGAAGCTTTCTTT. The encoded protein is CASSLSGSATEAFF.